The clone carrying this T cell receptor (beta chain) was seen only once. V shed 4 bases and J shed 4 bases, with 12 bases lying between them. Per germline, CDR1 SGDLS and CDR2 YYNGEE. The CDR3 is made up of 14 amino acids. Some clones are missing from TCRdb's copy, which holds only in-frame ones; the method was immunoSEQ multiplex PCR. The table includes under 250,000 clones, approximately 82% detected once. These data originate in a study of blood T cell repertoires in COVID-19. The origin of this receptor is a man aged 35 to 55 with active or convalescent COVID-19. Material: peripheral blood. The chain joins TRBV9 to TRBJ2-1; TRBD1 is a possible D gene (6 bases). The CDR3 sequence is CASSSTTGYNEQFF. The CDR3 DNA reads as TGTGCCAGCAGCTCCACGACAGGTTACAATGAGCAGTTCTTC.